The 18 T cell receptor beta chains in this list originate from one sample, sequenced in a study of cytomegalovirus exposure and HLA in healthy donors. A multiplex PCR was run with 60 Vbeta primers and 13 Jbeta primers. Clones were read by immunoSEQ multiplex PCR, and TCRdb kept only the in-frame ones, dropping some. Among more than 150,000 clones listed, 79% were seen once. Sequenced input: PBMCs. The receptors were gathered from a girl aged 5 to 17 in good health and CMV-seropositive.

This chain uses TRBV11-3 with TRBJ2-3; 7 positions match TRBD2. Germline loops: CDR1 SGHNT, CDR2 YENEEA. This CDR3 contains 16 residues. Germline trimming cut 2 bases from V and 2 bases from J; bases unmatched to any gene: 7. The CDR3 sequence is CASSLSRGLNTDTQYF. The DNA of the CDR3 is TGTGCCAGCAGCTTATCGCGGGGACTAAACACAGATACGCAGTATTTT.

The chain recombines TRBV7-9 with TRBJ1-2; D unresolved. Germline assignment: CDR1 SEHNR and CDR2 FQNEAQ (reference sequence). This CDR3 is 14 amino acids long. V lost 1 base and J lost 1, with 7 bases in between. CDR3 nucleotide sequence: TGTGCCAGCAGCTTAGAGAGATTTAACTATGGCTACACCTTC. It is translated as CASSLERFNYGYTF.

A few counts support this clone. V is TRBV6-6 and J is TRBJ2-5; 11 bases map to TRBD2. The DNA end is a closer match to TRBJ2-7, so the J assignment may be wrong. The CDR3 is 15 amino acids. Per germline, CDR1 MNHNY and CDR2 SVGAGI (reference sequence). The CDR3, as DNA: TGTGCCAGCAGTTACGGACTAGCGGGTGCCTACGAGCAGTACTTC. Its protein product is CASSYGLAGAYEQYF.

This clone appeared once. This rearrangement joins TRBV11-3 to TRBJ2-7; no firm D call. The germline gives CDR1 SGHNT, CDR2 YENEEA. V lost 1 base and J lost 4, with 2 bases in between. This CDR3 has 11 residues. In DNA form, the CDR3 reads TGTGCCAGCAGCTTAGCGTACGAGCAGTACTTC. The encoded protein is CASSLAYEQYF.

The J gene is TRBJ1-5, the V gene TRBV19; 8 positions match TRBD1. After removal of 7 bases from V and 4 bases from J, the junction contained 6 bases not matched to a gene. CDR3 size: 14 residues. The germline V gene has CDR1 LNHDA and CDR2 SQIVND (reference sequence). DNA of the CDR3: TGTGCCAGTACTTGGACAGGGTTGAATCAGCCCCAGCATTTT. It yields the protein CASTWTGLNQPQHF.

The CDR3 bases are TGTGCCAGCAGCGTAGTCGTAGGGGATGTCGGGGAGCTGTTTTTT. This encodes CASSVVVGDVGELFF. The chain links TRBV9 to TRBJ2-2; perhaps TRBD1 as D (5 bases). Between the trimmed V and J ends, which lost 0 bases and 7 bases, there was a span of 13 bases. This CDR3 has 15 amino acids. CDR1 is SGDLS, CDR2 YYNGEE, per germline.

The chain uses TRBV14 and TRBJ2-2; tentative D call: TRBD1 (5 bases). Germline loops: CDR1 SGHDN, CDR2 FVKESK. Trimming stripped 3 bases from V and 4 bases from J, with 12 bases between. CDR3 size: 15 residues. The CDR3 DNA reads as TGTGCCAGCAGCCATCCCCAGGGTGGCACCGGGGAGCTGTTTTTT. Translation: CASSHPQGGTGELFF.

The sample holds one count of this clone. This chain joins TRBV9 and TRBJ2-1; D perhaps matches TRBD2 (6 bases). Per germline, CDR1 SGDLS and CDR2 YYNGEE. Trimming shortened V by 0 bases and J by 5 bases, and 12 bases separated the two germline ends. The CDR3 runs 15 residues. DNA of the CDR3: TGTGCCAGCAGCGTAGGGGCTAGCGAAAACAATGAGCAGTTCTTC. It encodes CASSVGASENNEQFF.

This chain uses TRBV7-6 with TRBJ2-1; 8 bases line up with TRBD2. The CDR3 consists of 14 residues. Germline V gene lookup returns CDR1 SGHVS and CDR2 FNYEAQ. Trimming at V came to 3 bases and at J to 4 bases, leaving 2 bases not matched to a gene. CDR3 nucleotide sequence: TGTGCCAGCAGCTTGATAGCGGGGTACAATGAGCAGTTCTTC. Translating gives CASSLIAGYNEQFF.

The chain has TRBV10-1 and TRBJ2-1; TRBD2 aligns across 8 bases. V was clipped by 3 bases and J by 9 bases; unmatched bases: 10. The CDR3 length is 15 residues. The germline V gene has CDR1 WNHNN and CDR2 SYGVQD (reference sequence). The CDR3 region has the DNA TGCGCCAGCAGTGATCGTAACGGGGGGGCCCTTGAGCAGTTCTTC. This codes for CASSDRNGGALEQFF.

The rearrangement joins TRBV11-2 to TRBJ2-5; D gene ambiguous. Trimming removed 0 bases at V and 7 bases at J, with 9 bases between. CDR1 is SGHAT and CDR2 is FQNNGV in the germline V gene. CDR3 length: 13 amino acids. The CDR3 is CASSLDLIGTQYF. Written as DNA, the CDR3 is TGTGCCAGCAGCTTAGATCTCATCGGGACCCAGTACTTC.

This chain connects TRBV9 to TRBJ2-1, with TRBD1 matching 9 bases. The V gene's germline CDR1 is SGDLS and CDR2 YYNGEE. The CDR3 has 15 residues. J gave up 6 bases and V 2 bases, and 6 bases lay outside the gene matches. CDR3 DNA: TGTGCCAGCAGCGTCGACAGGGGGGTGATCAATGAGCAGTTCTTC. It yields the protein CASSVDRGVINEQFF.

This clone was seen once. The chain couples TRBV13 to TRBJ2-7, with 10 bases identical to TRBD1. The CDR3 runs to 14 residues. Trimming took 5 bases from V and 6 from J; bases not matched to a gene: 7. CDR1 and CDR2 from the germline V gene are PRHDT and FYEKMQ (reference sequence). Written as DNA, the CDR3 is TGTGCCAGCAGCGATTCAAGGACAGGGGGCGAGCAGTACTTC. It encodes CASSDSRTGGEQYF.

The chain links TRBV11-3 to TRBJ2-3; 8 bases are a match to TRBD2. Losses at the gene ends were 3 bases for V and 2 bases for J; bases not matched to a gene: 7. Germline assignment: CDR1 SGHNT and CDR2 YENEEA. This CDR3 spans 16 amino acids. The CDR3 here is CASSLVAGSYTDTQYF. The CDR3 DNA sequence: TGTGCCAGCAGCTTGGTAGCGGGGAGCTACACAGATACGCAGTATTTT.

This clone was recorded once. This CDR3 is CAWRGQVLGTQYF. The DNA of the CDR3 is TGTGCCTGGAGAGGACAGGTGCTCGGGACCCAGTACTTC. The chain has TRBV30 and TRBJ2-5; 7 bases are shared with TRBD1. V dropped 3 bases and J dropped 7; count of bases not matched to a gene: 8. Germline CDR1 and CDR2: GTSNPN and SVGIG (reference sequence). The CDR3 extends over 13 amino acids. Supplemented by reference TRBV30 and TRBJ2-5, the full variable domain reads SQTIHQWPATLVQPVGSPLSLECTVEGTSNPNLYWYRQAAGRGLQLLFYSVGIGQISSEVPQNLSASRPQDRQFILSSKKLLLSDSGFYLCAWRGQVLGTQYFGPGTRLLVL.

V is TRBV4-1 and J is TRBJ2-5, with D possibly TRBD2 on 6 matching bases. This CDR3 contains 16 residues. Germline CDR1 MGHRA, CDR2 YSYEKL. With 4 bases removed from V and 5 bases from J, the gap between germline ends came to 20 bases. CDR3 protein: CASSPGEWGERETQYF. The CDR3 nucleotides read TGCGCCAGCAGCCCGGGGGAGTGGGGGGAAAGGGAGACCCAGTACTTC.

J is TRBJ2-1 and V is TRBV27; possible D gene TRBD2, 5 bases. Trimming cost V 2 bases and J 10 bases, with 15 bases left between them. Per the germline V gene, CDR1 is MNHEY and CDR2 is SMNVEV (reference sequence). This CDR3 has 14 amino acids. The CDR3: CASSLIGLAREQFF. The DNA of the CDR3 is TGTGCCAGCAGTTTAATAGGACTCGCTCGCGAGCAGTTCTTC.

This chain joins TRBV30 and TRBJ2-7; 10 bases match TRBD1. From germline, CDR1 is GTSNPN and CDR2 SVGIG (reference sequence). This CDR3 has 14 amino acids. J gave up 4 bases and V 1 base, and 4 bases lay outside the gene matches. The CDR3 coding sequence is TGTGCCTGGAGTGGTCGGACAGGGGGGTACGAGCAGTACTTC. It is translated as CAWSGRTGGYEQYF.